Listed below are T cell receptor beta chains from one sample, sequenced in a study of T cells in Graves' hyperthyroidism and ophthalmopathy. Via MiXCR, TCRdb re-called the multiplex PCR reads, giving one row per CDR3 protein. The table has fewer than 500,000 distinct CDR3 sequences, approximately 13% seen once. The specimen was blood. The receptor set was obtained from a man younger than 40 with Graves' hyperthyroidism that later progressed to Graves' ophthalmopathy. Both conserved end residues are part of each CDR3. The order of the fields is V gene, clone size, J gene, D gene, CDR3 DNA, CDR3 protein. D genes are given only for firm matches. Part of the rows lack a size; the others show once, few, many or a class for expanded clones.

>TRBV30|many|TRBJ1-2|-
TGTGCCTGGAGCCAGGACAGAGGAAATGGCTACACCTTC
CAWSQDRGNGYTF
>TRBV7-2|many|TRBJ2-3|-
TGTGCCAGCAGCTTAGACCGAACGAGCACAGATACGCAGTATTTT
CASSLDRTSTDTQYF
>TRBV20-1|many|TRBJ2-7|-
TGCAGTGCTAGAGATAAGGCTCCTGGGAAACGGCGGGAACAGTACTTC
CSARDKAPGKRREQYF
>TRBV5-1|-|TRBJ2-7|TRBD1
TGCGCCAGCAGCATCGGACAGGTTTACTACGAGCAGTACTTC
CASSIGQVYYEQYF
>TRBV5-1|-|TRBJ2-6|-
TGCGCCAGCAGCTTGGCCCCTGGGGCCAACGTCCTGACTTTC
CASSLAPGANVLTF
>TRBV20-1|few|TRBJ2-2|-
TGCAGTGCCACAAACAGGGTCCCGAACACCGGGGAGCTGTTTTTT
CSATNRVPNTGELFF
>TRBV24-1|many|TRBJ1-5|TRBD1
TGTGCCACCAGTGAGGACAGGGGATGGGATCAGCCCCAGCATTTT
CATSEDRGWDQPQHF
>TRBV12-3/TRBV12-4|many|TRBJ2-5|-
TGTGCCAGCAGGGGGGCCTTCAGAGAGACCCAGTACTTC
CASRGAFRETQYF
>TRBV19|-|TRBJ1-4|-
TGTGCCAGTAGTAGATCCAGACAAAAAACTAATGAAAAACTGTTTTTT
CASSRSRQKTNEKLFF
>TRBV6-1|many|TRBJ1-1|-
TGTGCCAGCAGAAACGGGGCAGCGAACACTGAAGCTTTCTTT
CASRNGAANTEAFF
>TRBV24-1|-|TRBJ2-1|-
TGTGCCACCAGTGATTCTTGGGTTCCGGATGAGCAGTTCTTC
CATSDSWVPDEQFF
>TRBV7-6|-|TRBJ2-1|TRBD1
TGTGCCAGCAGCCTCTCTGCACAGGGGGTCTACAATGAGCAGTTCTTC
CASSLSAQGVYNEQFF
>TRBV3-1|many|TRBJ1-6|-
TGTGCCAGCAGCCAAGACAGGAATTCACCCCTCCACTTT
CASSQDRNSPLHF
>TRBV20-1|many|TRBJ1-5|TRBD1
TGCAGTGTGAGGACAGGTAATAGCAATCAGCCCCAGCATTTT
CSVRTGNSNQPQHF
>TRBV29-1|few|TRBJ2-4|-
TGCAGCGTTCTGGGACAACCCCTAGCCAAAAACATTCAGTACTTC
CSVLGQPLAKNIQYF
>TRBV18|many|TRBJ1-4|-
TGTGCCAGCTCACCCAACCGAAGGGACCAACTGTTTTTT
CASSPNRRDQLFF
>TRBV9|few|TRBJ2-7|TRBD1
TGTGCCAGCACCGTGGACAGGGGCTACGAGCAGTACTTC
CASTVDRGYEQYF
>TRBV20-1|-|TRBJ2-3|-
TGCAGTGCTAGAGGTCCTAGTTCCGATACGCAGTATTTT
CSARGPSSDTQYF
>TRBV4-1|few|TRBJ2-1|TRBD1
TGCGCCAGCAGCCCCGAAGGGACAGGCTTTGGTGAGCAGTTCTTC
CASSPEGTGFGEQFF
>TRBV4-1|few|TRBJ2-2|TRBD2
TGCGCCAGCAGCCAAGGGGCTCGCGGGGCTAGCGGCAACACCGGGGAGCTGTTTTTT
CASSQGARGASGNTGELFF
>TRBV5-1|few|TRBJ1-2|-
TGCGCCAGCAGCTTGTTAGGGCTGGAGGGCTACACCTTC
CASSLLGLEGYTF
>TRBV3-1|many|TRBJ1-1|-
TGTGCCAGCAGCCAAGGATCAGGGAACACTGAAGCTTTCTTT
CASSQGSGNTEAFF
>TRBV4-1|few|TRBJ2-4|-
TGCGCCAGCAGCCAAGGGCGGGCGGCACTAGCCAAAAACATTCAGTACTTC
CASSQGRAALAKNIQYF
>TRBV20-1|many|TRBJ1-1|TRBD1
TGCAGTGGTAAACAGGGGTACAACACTGAAGCTTTCTTT
CSGKQGYNTEAFF
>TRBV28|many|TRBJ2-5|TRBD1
TGTGCCAGCAGTAAGAGGACAGGGGGCGCAGAGACCCAGTACTTC
CASSKRTGGAETQYF
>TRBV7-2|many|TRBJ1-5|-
TGTGCCAGCAGCCAGTTGGGGGGGGGGAATAGCAATCAGCCCCAGCATTTT
CASSQLGGGNSNQPQHF
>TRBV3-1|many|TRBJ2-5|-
TGTGCCAGCAGCCAAGTTGGACAGCAAGAGACCCAGTACTTC
CASSQVGQQETQYF
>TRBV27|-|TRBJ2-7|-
TGTGCCAGCAGTTTGGGGGGACCGGGCTCCTACGAGCAGTACTTC
CASSLGGPGSYEQYF
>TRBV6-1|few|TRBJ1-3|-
TGTGCCAGCAGCTCCACAAACTTCGGAAACACCATATATTTT
CASSSTNFGNTIYF
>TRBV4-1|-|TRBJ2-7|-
TGCGCCAGCAGCCAAGGGGGGAAGAACGAGCAGTACTTC
CASSQGGKNEQYF
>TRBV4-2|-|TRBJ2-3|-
TGTGCCAGCAGCCAAGATTGGAGCAGCTTCACAGATACGCAGTATTTT
CASSQDWSSFTDTQYF
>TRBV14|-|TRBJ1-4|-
TGTGCCAGCAGCCAAATGTTCGGGGGGGCTAATGAAAAACTGTTTTTT
CASSQMFGGANEKLFF
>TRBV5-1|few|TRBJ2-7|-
TGCGCCAGCAGTAAGGGAAAAGGGGGTATGGCCTACGAGCAGTACTTC
CASSKGKGGMAYEQYF
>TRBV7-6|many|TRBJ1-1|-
TGTGCCAGCAGCTTACGACATCGGAACACTGAAGCTTTCTTT
CASSLRHRNTEAFF
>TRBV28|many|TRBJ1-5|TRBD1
TGTGCCAGCAGTTACCCCCACCGGGACAGATATAGCAATCAGCCCCAGCATTTT
CASSYPHRDRYSNQPQHF
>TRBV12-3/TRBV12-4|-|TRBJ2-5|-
TGTGCCAGCAGCCAAGATACAGAAGAGACCCAGTACTTC
CASSQDTEETQYF
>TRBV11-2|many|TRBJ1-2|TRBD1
TGTGCCAGCAGCTTAGCCAGGGGGCGCATGGGCTACACCTTC
CASSLARGRMGYTF
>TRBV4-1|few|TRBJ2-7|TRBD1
TGCGCCAGCAGCCAAAATCAAGGGACAGGGGGCTCCTACGAGCAGTACTTC
CASSQNQGTGGSYEQYF
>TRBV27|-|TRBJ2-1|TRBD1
TGTGCCAGCATATCCCCGTACAGGGGGAAGGAACAGTTCTTC
CASISPYRGKEQFF
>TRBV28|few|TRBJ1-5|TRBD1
TGTGCCAGCAGTTTATCCGTTGGGGGACAGGGGATCAATCAGCCCCAGCATTTT
CASSLSVGGQGINQPQHF
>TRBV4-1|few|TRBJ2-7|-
TGCGCCAGCAGCCAAGATAGGGTATACGAGCAGTACTTC
CASSQDRVYEQYF
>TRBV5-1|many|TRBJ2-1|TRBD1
TGCGCCAGCAGCCTGCCGGGACAGGGGGCGGCGGGGGGGCCGAGAAATGAGCAGTTCTTC
CASSLPGQGAAGGPRNEQFF
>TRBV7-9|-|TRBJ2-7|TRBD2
TGTGCCAGCTCACCATTTGCACCCCTCCGGGGGGTAGGGTCCTACGAGCAGTACTTC
CASSPFAPLRGVGSYEQYF
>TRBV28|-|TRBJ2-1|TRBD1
TGTGCCAGCAGTCCCCAGACAGGGGTTGGCGGTGAGCAGTTCTTC
CASSPQTGVGGEQFF
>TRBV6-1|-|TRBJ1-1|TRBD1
TGTGCCAGCAGCCCCGACAGGGGTTGGAGGACTTTCTTT
CASSPDRGWRTFF
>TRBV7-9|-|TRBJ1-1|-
TGTGCCAGCAGCTCCCACCTGACTGAAGCTTTCTTT
CASSSHLTEAFF
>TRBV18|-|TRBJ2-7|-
TGTGCCAGCTCACCATCGTCGGAAGGATACGAGCAGTACTTC
CASSPSSEGYEQYF